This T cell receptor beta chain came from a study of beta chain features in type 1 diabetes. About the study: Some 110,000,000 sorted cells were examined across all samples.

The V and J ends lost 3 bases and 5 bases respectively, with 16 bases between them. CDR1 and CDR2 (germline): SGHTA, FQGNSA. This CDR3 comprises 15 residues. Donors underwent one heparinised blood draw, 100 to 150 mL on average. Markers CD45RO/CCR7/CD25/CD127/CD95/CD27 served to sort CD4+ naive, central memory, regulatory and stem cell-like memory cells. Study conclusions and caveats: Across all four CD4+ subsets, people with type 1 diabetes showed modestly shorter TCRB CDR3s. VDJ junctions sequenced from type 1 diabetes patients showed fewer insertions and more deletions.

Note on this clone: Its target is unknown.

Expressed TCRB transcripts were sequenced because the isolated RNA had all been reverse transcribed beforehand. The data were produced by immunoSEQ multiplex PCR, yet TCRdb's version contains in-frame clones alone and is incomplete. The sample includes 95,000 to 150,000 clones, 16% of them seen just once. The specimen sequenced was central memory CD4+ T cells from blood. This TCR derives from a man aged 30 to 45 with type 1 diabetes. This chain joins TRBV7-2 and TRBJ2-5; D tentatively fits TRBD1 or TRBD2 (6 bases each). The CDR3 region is CASSFSQGRYETQYF. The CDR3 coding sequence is TGTGCCAGCAGCTTTAGCCAGGGGAGGTACGAGACCCAGTACTTC. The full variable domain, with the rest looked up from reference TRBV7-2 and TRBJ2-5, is GAGVSQSPSNKVTEKGKDVELRCDPISGHTALYWYRQSLGQGLEFLIYFQGNSAPDKSGLPSDRFSAERTGGSVSTLTIQRTQQEDSAVYLCASSFSQGRYETQYFGPGTRLLVL.